The 5 T cell receptor beta chains below were found in one sample sequenced in a study of immune evolution from preneoplasia to lung adenocarcinoma. Libraries were prepared by immunoSEQ multiplex PCR; TCRdb keeps only in-frame clonotypes and omits some of them. This table has over 14,000 clones, 80% to 90% appearing once. Sequencing input: FFPE minimally invasive lung adenocarcinoma tissue. All receptors derive from a person between 65 and 79 years old with lung adenocarcinoma.

The V gene is TRBV7-9, the J gene TRBJ1-6; 7 bases are a match to TRBD1. Germline CDR1 is SEHNR and CDR2 is FQNEAQ (reference sequence). The V segment lost 5 bases and the J segment 8 bases; nucleotides outside the gene matches: 12. The CDR3 has 16 residues. The CDR3 loop reads CASSGASGQGDSPLHF. The CDR3 nucleotides read TGTGCCAGCAGCGGCGCGTCAGGGCAGGGGGATTCACCCCTCCACTTT.

The rearrangement joins TRBV28 to TRBJ1-2; D ambiguous. V was clipped by 5 bases and J by 7 bases, with 11 bases between them. The CDR3 runs 12 residues. Germline values: CDR1 MDHEN, CDR2 SYDVKM. The CDR3 bases are TGTGCCAGCAGTCTGGAAGCTAGTGGCTACACCTTC. Its translation is CASSLEASGYTF.

The chain uses TRBV5-1 and TRBJ1-6; D remains unclear. Trimming pared 4 bases from V and 9 bases from J, leaving 17 bases between. This CDR3 contains 15 residues. Germline V gives CDR1 SGHRS, CDR2 YFSETQ. The chain's CDR3 is CASSKDDSERSPLHF. The CDR3 coding sequence is TGCGCCAGCAGCAAGGACGATAGTGAACGTTCACCCCTCCACTTT.

The CDR3 nucleotides are TGTGCCAGCAGTTGGACCGCGGAAGGAAACACCATATATTTT. This encodes CASSWTAEGNTIYF. J is TRBJ1-3 and V is TRBV6-6; D ambiguous. V was clipped by 4 bases and J by 4 bases, with 11 bases between them. Germline V gives CDR1 MNHNY, CDR2 SVGAGI (reference sequence). This CDR3 has 14 residues.

This clone turned up a few times. This chain connects TRBV4-1 to TRBJ1-2; the match to TRBD1 covers 7 bases. The CDR3 extends over 17 amino acids. V lost 7 bases to trimming and J lost 5 bases; unmatched junction nucleotides: 19. Germline CDR1 reads MGHRA; CDR2 reads YSYEKL. CDR3 DNA: TGCGCCAGCACCCCAGGCCAAGCAACAGGGGACCTTTATGGCTACACCTTC. This sequence encodes CASTPGQATGDLYGYTF.